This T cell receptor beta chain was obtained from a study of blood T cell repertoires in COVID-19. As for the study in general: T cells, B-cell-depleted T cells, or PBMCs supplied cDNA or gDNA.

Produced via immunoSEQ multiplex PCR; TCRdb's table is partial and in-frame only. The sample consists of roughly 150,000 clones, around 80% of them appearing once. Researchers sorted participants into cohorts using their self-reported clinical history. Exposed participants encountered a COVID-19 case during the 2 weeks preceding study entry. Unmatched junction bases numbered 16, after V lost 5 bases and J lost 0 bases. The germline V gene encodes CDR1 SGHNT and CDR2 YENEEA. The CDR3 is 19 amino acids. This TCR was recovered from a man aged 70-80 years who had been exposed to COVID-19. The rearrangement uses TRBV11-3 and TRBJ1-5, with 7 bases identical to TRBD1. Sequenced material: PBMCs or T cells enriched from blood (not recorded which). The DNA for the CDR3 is TGTGCCAGCAGCGCCAACCCTGGACAGGACGATTATAGCAATCAGCCCCAGCATTTT. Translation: CASSANPGQDDYSNQPQHF.